The sequence of this TCR beta chain was determined in a study of beta chain features in type 1 diabetes. Whole-study context: Sorted cells numbering 107,917,701 were examined across all samples. Whole-study results and caveats: Shorter TCRB CDR3s, moderately but significantly so, marked every one of the four CD4+ subsets in Type 1 diabetes patients. More deletions and fewer insertions at VDJ junctions were found in patients with type 1 diabetes.

Note on this clone: What it binds is not known.

What was sequenced were expressed TCRB transcripts, since all of the isolated RNA had been reverse transcribed. Profiled with immunoSEQ multiplex PCR; TCRdb holds only in-frame clones, not every one. The data hold 65,000 to 85,000 clones, with just under 50% observed a single time. A heparinised blood draw that averaged approximately 110 mL was obtained once from each donor. Researchers reported sorting CD4+ naive, central memory, regulatory and stem cell-like memory cells via CD45RO/CCR7/CD25/CD127/CD95/CD27. V was pared by 4 bases and J by 5 bases, with 3 bases of the junction left unmatched. The CDR3 is made up of 15 amino acids. Germline CDR1 SGHRS, CDR2 YFSETQ.

The sequence was collected from a young man with type 1 diabetes. This chain connects TRBV5-1 to TRBJ2-5, with 15 positions matching TRBD2. Sequenced: central memory CD4+ T cells from blood. CDR3 coding DNA: TGCGCCAGCAGCATAGGGACTAGCGGGAGGGAGACCCAGTACTTC. Its protein product is CASSIGTSGRETQYF.